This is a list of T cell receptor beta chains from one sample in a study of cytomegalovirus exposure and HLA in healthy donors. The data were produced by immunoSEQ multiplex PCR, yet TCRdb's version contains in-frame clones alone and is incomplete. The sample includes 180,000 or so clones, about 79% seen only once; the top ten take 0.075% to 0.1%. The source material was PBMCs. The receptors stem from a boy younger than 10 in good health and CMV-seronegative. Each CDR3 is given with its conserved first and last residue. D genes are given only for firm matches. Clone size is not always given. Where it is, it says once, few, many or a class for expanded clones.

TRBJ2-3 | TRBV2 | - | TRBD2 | CASSALTSGGTDTQYF | TGTGCCAGCAGCGCCCTGACTAGCGGGGGCACAGATACGCAGTATTTT
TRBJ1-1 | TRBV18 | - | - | CASSPQEGRYAEAFF | TGTGCCAGCTCACCTCAAGAGGGTCGTTACGCTGAAGCTTTCTTT
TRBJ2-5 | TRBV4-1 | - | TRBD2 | CASSQGLAGEETQYF | TGCGCCAGCAGCCAGGGACTAGCGGGGGAAGAGACCCAGTACTTC
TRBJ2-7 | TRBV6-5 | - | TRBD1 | CASSYSRQGPYEQYF | TGTGCCAGCAGTTACTCGAGACAGGGTCCCTACGAGCAGTACTTC
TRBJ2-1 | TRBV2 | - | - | CASGTDYNEQFF | TGTGCCAGCGGGACTGACTACAATGAGCAGTTCTTC
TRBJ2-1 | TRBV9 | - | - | CASSVGATGNEQFF | TGTGCCAGCAGCGTAGGCGCCACCGGCAATGAGCAGTTCTTC
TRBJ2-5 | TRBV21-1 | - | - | CASSKAGTSEETQYF | TGTGCCAGCAGCAAAGCGGGGACTAGCGAGGAGACCCAGTACTTC
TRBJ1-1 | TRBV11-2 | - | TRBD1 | CASSSQGATEAFF | TGTGCCAGCAGCTCCCAGGGGGCGACTGAAGCTTTCTTT
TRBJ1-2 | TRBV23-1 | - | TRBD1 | CASSHQGAIYGYTF | TGCGCCAGCAGTCACCAGGGGGCGATCTATGGCTACACCTTC
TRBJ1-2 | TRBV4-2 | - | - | CAGTQGPNYGYTF | TGTGCCGGCACGCAGGGGCCTAACTATGGCTACACCTTC
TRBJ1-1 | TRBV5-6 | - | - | CASSPGYVGTEAFF | TGTGCCAGCAGCCCAGGGTACGTGGGCACTGAAGCTTTCTTT
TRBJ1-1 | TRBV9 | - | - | CASHRVGDTEAFF | TGTGCCAGTCACAGGGTTGGGGACACTGAAGCTTTCTTT
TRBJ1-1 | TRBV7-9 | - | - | CASSSPGSVPSEAFF | TGTGCCAGCAGCTCTCCCGGGTCCGTACCGTCTGAAGCTTTCTTT
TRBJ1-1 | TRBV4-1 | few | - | CASSQGGLNTEAFF | TGCGCCAGCAGCCAGGGGGGGTTGAACACTGAAGCTTTCTTT
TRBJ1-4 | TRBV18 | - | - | CASSRRNEKLFF | TGTGCCAGCTCACGGAGAAATGAAAAACTGTTTTTT
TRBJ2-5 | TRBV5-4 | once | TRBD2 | CASSLEAGEETQYF | TGTGCCAGCAGCTTGGAAGCGGGGGAGGAGACCCAGTACTTC
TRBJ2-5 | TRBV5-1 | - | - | CASSLTGVETQYF | TGCGCCAGCAGCTTGACGGGAGTAGAGACCCAGTACTTC
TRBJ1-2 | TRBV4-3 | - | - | CASSQDTPGGGKVNGYTF | TGCGCCAGCAGCCAAGATACCCCTGGGGGGGGCAAGGTGAATGGCTACACCTTC
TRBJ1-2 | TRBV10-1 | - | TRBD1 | CATLDRVKGYTF | TGCGCCACCCTTGACAGGGTGAAAGGCTACACCTTC
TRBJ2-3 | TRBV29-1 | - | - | CSVGWDTGQYF | TGCAGCGTTGGGTGGGACACCGGGCAGTATTTT
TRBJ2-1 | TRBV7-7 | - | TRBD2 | CASSRGLAGDGNEQFF | TGTGCTAGCAGCCGGGGACTAGCGGGGGACGGGAATGAGCAGTTCTTC
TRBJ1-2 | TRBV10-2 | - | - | CASTPPDISNYGYTF | TGCGCCAGCACCCCGCCTGACATATCCAACTATGGCTACACCTTC
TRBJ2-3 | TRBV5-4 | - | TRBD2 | CASTLGRGGSTDTQYF | TGTGCCAGCACCCTGGGACGGGGGGGGAGCACAGATACGCAGTATTTT
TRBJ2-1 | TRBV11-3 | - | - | CASSVGLYDNEQFF | TGTGCCAGCAGCGTGGGCCTATACGACAATGAGCAGTTCTTC
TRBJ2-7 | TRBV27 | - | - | CASSPVQNYYEQYF | TGTGCCAGCAGTCCGGTCCAGAACTACTACGAGCAGTACTTC
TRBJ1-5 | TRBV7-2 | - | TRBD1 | CASSLGTGGRQPQHF | TGTGCCAGCAGCTTAGGAACAGGGGGCAGACAGCCCCAGCATTTT
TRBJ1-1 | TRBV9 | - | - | CASSVEDTEAFF | TGTGCCAGCAGCGTAGAAGACACAGAAGCTTTCTTT
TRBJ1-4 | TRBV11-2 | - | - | CASSQTMEKLFF | TGTGCCAGCAGCCAAACTATGGAAAAACTGTTTTTT
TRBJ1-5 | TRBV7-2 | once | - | CASSPDIRNQPQHF | TGTGCCAGCAGCCCCGACATTCGCAATCAGCCCCAGCATTTT
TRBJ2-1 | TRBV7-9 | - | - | CASSLERYNEQFF | TGTGCCAGCAGCTTAGAGCGATACAATGAGCAGTTCTTC
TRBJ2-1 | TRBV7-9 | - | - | CSSSLALRRPSSYNEQFF | TGTTCCAGCAGCTTAGCCCTTCGCAGGCCGAGCTCCTACAATGAGCAGTTCTTC
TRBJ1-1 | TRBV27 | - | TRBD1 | CASSRFRGSGTEAFF | TGTGCCAGCAGCCGATTCAGGGGGTCGGGCACTGAAGCTTTCTTT
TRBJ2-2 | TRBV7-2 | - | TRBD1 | CASSRQGAWTGELFF | TGTGCCAGCAGCCGACAGGGGGCTTGGACCGGGGAGCTGTTTTTT
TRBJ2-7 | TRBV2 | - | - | CAAGYLDFEQYF | TGTGCGGCGGGGTACCTAGATTTCGAGCAGTACTTC
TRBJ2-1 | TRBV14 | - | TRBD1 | CASSQARTGAGDEQFF | TGTGCCAGCAGCCAAGCAAGGACAGGGGCTGGCGATGAGCAGTTCTTC
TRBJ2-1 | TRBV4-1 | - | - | CASSPRVYNEQFF | TGCGCCAGCAGCCCGAGGGTATACAATGAGCAGTTCTTC
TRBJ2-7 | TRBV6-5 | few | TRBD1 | CASLPGTGNYEQYF | TGTGCCAGCCTCCCTGGGACAGGGAACTACGAGCAGTACTTC
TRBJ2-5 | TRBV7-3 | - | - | CASSFPGVETQYF | TGTGCCAGCAGCTTTCCAGGGGTAGAGACCCAGTACTTC
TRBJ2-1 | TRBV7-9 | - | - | CASSTLTTVSSYNEQFF | TGTGCCAGCAGTACCCTTACGACAGTAAGCTCCTACAATGAGCAGTTCTTC
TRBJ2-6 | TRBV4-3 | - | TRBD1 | CASSQGPTGNGANVLTF | TGCGCCAGCAGCCAAGGCCCGACAGGGAATGGGGCCAACGTCCTGACTTTC
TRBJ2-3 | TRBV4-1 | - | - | CASSQGRGLVDTQYF | TGCGCCAGCAGCCAAGGGAGAGGACTTGTGGATACGCAGTATTTT
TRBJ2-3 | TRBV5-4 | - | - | CASSWAGRTDTQYF | TGTGCCAGCAGCTGGGCGGGGCGCACAGATACGCAGTATTTT
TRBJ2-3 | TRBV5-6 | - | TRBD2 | CASSRGVFRDTQYF | TGTGCCAGCAGCCGGGGGGTCTTCCGAGATACGCAGTATTTT
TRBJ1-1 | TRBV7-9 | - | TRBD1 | CASSPRQGGITEAFF | TGTGCCAGCAGCCCCCGACAGGGGGGAATCACTGAAGCTTTCTTT
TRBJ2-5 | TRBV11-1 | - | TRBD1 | CASSRGDRYQETQYF | TGTGCCAGCAGCCGCGGGGACAGGTACCAAGAGACCCAGTACTTC
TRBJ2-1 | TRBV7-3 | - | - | CASSLGGEQFF | TGTGCCAGCAGCTTAGGCGGAGAGCAGTTCTTC
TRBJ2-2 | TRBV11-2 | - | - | CASSLDGGYRATGELFF | TGTGCCAGCAGCTTAGATGGAGGGTATCGGGCCACCGGGGAGCTGTTTTTT
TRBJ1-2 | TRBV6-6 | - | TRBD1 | CAHGTGGYGYTF | TGTGCCCACGGGACAGGCGGGTATGGCTACACCTTC
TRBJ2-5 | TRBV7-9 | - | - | CASSLRALVETQYF | TGTGCCAGCAGCTTAAGGGCACTAGTGGAGACCCAGTACTTC
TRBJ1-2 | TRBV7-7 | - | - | CASSLTGKGANYGYTF | TGTGCTAGCAGCTTAACAGGTAAGGGGGCTAACTATGGCTACACCTTC
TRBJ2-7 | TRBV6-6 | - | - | CASSYMRHLYEQYF | TGTGCCAGCAGTTACATGAGACACCTCTACGAGCAGTACTTC
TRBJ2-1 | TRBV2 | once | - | CASSDDAASEFF | TGTGCCAGCAGTGACGACGCAGCGTCTGAATTCTTC
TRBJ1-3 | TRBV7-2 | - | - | CASSQGAGNTIYF | TGTGCCAGCAGTCAGGGTGCTGGAAACACCATATATTTT